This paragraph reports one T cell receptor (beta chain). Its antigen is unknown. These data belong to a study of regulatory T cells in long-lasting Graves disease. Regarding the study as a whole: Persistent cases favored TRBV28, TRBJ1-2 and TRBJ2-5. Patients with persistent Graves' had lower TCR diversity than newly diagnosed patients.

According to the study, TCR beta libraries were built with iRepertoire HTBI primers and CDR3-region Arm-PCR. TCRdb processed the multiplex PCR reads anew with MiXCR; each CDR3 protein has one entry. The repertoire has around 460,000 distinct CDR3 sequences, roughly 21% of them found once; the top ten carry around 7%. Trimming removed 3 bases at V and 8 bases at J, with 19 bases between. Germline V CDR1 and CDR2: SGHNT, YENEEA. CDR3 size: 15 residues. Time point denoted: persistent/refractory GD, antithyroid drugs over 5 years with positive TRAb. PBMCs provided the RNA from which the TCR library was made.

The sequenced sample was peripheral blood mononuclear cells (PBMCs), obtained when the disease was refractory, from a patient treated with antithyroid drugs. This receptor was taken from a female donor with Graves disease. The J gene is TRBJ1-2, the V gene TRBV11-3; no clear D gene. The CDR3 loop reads CASSFAFEGRGGYTF. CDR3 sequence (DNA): TGTGCCAGCAGCTTCGCCTTCGAGGGAAGAGGCGGCTACACCTTC.